Below, 16 T cell receptor beta chains from the same sample are listed, as sequenced in a study of blood T cell repertoires in COVID-19. Generated by immunoSEQ multiplex PCR, the TCRdb table keeps only in-frame clones and is missing some. Here the sample spans fewer than 150,000 clones, around 76% being singletons. Sequenced material: peripheral blood. These receptors all come from a human donor in a cohort sampled during active COVID-19.

This chain links TRBV5-1 with TRBJ2-7, with 8 nucleotides matching TRBD1. V was clipped by 3 bases and J by 7 bases; unmatched bases: 15. The CDR3 has 16 residues. Germline V gene data show CDR1 as SGHRS and CDR2 as YFSETQ. CDR3 amino acids: CASSSMGPGTGSEQYF. The CDR3 DNA follows: TGCGCCAGCAGCTCAATGGGGCCCGGGACAGGTTCAGAGCAGTACTTC. Full variable domain (missing parts from reference TRBV5-1 and TRBJ2-7): KAGVTQTPRYLIKTRGQQVTLSCSPISGHRSVSWYQQTPGQGLQFLFEYFSETQRNKGNFPGRFSGRQFSNSRSEMNVSTLELGDSALYLCASSSMGPGTGSEQYFGPGTRLTVT.

V usage is TRBV3-1 (or the pseudogene TRBV3-2) and J usage is TRBJ2-1, with TRBD2 matching 7 bases. Germline-derived CDR1 and CDR2 are LGHDT and YNNKEL (reference sequence). V lost 0 bases and J lost 2; bases outside the gene matches: 1. The CDR3 has 15 residues. The CDR3 DNA reads as TGTGCCAGCAGCCAAGACCGGGGGGCCTACAATGAGCAGTTCTTC. This translates into CASSQDRGAYNEQFF.

This chain's CDR3 is CASSGQTGLNTEAFF. Here the CDR3 DNA reads TGTGCCAGCAGCGGACAGACAGGGCTGAACACTGAAGCTTTCTTT. This chain joins TRBV9 and TRBJ1-1, with 7 bases fitting TRBD1. Germline assignment: CDR1 SGDLS and CDR2 YYNGEE. The CDR3 contains 15 residues. The V segment lost 3 bases and the J segment 0 bases; nucleotides outside the gene matches: 5.

The V call is TRBV7-2, the J call TRBJ1-2; the match to TRBD1 covers 7 bases. CDR1 and CDR2 from the germline V gene are SGHTA and FQGNSA. CDR3 length equals 13 residues. V shed 6 bases, J shed 4 bases, and the junction held 5 bases outside the gene matches. CDR3 region: CASRPQGGYGYTF. In DNA form, the CDR3 reads TGTGCCAGCAGGCCTCAGGGGGGCTATGGCTACACCTTC. Combining the CDR3 with reference TRBV7-2 and TRBJ1-2 gives the whole variable domain GAGVSQSPSNKVTEKGKDVELRCDPISGHTALYWYRQSLGQGLEFLIYFQGNSAPDKSGLPSDRFSAERTGGSVSTLTIQRTQQEDSAVYLCASRPQGGYGYTFGSGTRLTVV.

This clone is a singleton in its sample. The chain joins TRBV27 to TRBJ1-6, with 10 bases that match TRBD1. After removal of 8 bases from V and 10 bases from J, the junction contained 11 bases not matched to a gene. The CDR3 sequence is 15 residues long. CDR1 is MNHEY, CDR2 SMNVEV, per germline (reference sequence). The CDR3 reads CASGGTGTGESPLHF. The CDR3 DNA reads as TGTGCCAGCGGGGGCACCGGGACAGGGGAATCACCCCTCCACTTT.

DNA of the CDR3: TGCGCCAGCAGCTGGAGCGGGGGGGACTACGAGCAGTACTTC. Translated, it gives CASSWSGGDYEQYF. The chain links TRBV5-1 to TRBJ2-7; 10 nucleotides align to TRBD2. The trim removed 3 bases at V and 3 bases at J, leaving 3 bases unmatched. The CDR3 consists of 14 residues. Germline V CDR1 and CDR2: SGHRS, YFSETQ.

The rearrangement joins TRBV5-1 to TRBJ1-3; 10 positions match TRBD1. Per the germline V gene, CDR1 is SGHRS and CDR2 is YFSETQ. The V and J ends lost 7 bases and 8 bases, in that order; junction bases with no gene match: 6. This CDR3 region has 13 residues. The CDR3 loop reads CASQGQGGDTIYF. The CDR3 DNA reads TGCGCCAGCCAAGGACAGGGGGGAGACACCATATATTTT.

This chain uses TRBV25-1 with TRBJ1-4; D not resolved. Trimming cost V 7 bases and J 5 bases, with 5 bases left between them. This CDR3 spans 11 amino acids. CDR1 and CDR2 (germline): MGHDK, SYGVNS. The CDR3, as DNA: TGTGCCAGCACCTTAAATGAAAAACTGTTTTTT. Encoded protein: CASTLNEKLFF. The whole variable domain, remainder taken from reference TRBV25-1 and TRBJ1-4, is EADIYQTPRYLVIGTGKKITLECSQTMGHDKMYWYQQDPGMELHLIHYSYGVNSTEKGDLSSESTVSRIRTEHFPLTLESARPSHTSQYLCASTLNEKLFFGSGTQLSVL.

CDR3 region: CASSLGDTLWNEQFF. The CDR3 DNA sequence: TGTGCCAGCAGCTTAGGGGACACCTTATGGAATGAGCAGTTCTTC. The rearrangement uses TRBV7-3 and TRBJ2-1; D may be TRBD1 (6 bases). CDR1 and CDR2 (germline): SGHTA, FQGTGA. V lost 2 bases to trimming and J lost 7 bases, with 15 bases between them. The CDR3 consists of 15 residues.

V and J are TRBV11-2 and TRBJ1-2; D is unclear. Trimming shortened V by 1 base and J by 4 bases, and 13 bases separated the two germline ends. Germline V gives CDR1 SGHAT, CDR2 FQNNGV. This CDR3 contains 15 residues. The CDR3 protein is CASSLGGQAIYGYTF. The CDR3 DNA sequence: TGTGCCAGCAGCTTAGGAGGGCAGGCGATCTATGGCTACACCTTC.

The chain combines TRBV10-1 with TRBJ2-3; 11 bases agree with TRBD2. Germline assignment: CDR1 WNHNN and CDR2 SYGVQD (reference sequence). V was pared by 6 bases and J by 3 bases, with 5 bases of the junction left unmatched. The CDR3 has 15 residues. CDR3 residues: CASSSGTSGTDTQYF. In DNA form, the CDR3 reads TGCGCCAGCAGCTCCGGGACTAGCGGAACAGATACGCAGTATTTT.

This clone turned up a few times. The chain joins TRBV11-2 to TRBJ1-2; D might be TRBD1 (5 bases). The V gene's germline CDR1 is SGHAT and CDR2 FQNNGV. The length of the CDR3 is 15 residues. V lost 0 bases and J 4 bases, leaving 12 bases between the germline ends. The CDR3, as DNA: TGTGCCAGCAGCTTAGATTATGGGGGGGTCTATGGCTACACCTTC. Translating it yields CASSLDYGGVYGYTF. The entire variable domain, with the rest obtained from reference TRBV11-2 and TRBJ1-2, is as follows: EAGVAQSPRYKIIEKRQSVAFWCNPISGHATLYWYQQILGQGPKLLIQFQNNGVVDDSQLPKDRFSAERLKGVDSTLKIQPAKLEDSAVYLCASSLDYGGVYGYTFGSGTRLTVV.

The chain couples TRBV6-6 to TRBJ2-7; possibly TRBD1 for D (5 bases). Per germline, CDR1 MNHNY and CDR2 SVGAGI (reference sequence). The CDR3 is 12 residues long. V was pared by 6 bases and J by 4 bases, with 10 bases between. The CDR3 here is CASSRRAYEQYF. CDR3 in DNA: TGTGCCAGCAGCCGCAGGGCGTACGAGCAGTACTTC.

This clone was seen a handful of times. This rearrangement joins TRBV2 to TRBJ1-6; the match to TRBD1 covers 7 bases. The V and J ends lost 3 bases and 5 bases, in that order; junction bases with no gene match: 10. The germline CDR1 and CDR2 sequences are SNHLY and FYNNEI. The CDR3 has 17 amino acids. CDR3 region: CASSESPPGQNNSPLHF. Written as DNA, the CDR3 is TGTGCCAGCAGTGAGTCACCACCGGGACAGAATAATTCACCCCTCCACTTT.

V and J are TRBV5-1 and TRBJ2-7; 8 positions match TRBD2. The CDR3 is made up of 18 amino acids. Trimming removed 2 bases from V and 0 bases from J; junction bases left unmatched: 13. Germline CDR1 and CDR2: SGHRS and YFSETQ. The CDR3 sequence: CASSLGPLSGESSYEQYF. The CDR3, as DNA: TGCGCCAGCAGCTTAGGGCCCCTTAGCGGGGAGAGCTCCTACGAGCAGTACTTC.

V gene TRBV13 combines with J gene TRBJ1-4; D unclear. The V end was cut by 2 bases, the J end by 0 bases, with 7 bases between. The CDR3 contains 15 residues. Germline values: CDR1 PRHDT, CDR2 FYEKMQ (reference sequence). In nucleotides, the CDR3 is TGTGCCAGCAGCTTAAGCCTTGCAACTAATGAAAAACTGTTTTTT. Residues: CASSLSLATNEKLFF.